These T cell receptor beta chains were read from a single sample in a study of cytomegalovirus exposure and HLA in healthy donors. The data were produced by immunoSEQ multiplex PCR, yet TCRdb's version contains in-frame clones alone and is incomplete. The data show 250,000 to 350,000 clones, about nine tenths seen once. Sequencing was carried out using PBMCs. All receptors come from a man aged 35-49 years in good health and CMV-seropositive. Both conserved end residues are part of each CDR3. The D gene is left open where the match is weak. For some rows the clone size is stated as once, few or many, or as a class when expanded; others skip it.

clone_size d_call j_call v_call cdr3_nt cdr3_aa
- TRBD2 TRBJ2-7 TRBV6-5 TGTGCCAGCAGTTACGATGGGACTAGCGGGGGTAGTGAGCAGTACTTC CASSYDGTSGGSEQYF
once TRBD2 TRBJ2-1 TRBV19 TGTGCCAGTAGTTCAGCGGGAGCGGGCTATGAGCAGTTCTTC CASSSAGAGYEQFF
once - TRBJ1-2 TRBV2 TGTGCCAGCAGTGAAATAGCCTATGGCTACACCTTC CASSEIAYGYTF
- - TRBJ1-1 TRBV2 TGTGCCAGCAGTGAGGGGACAATGAACACTGAAGCTTTCTTT CASSEGTMNTEAFF
once - TRBJ1-1 TRBV9 TGTGCCAGCAGCGTAGGTCCTAACACTGAAGCTTTCTTT CASSVGPNTEAFF
- - TRBJ2-3 TRBV14 TGTGCCAGCAGCTGGGACACTCAAAGAGGGACAGATACGCAGTATTTT CASSWDTQRGTDTQYF
once TRBD1 TRBJ2-4 TRBV13 TGTGCCAGCAGCCCTCCGGGACAGACGGCCAAAAACATTCAGTACTTC CASSPPGQTAKNIQYF
- TRBD1 TRBJ2-5 TRBV27 TGTGCCAGCAGTAAACTCCCGGGCCAGGGGGTAAGAGAGACCCAGTACTTC CASSKLPGQGVRETQYF
- TRBD2 TRBJ2-5 TRBV7-9 TGTGCCAGCAGTCAAGCGGGGAACCAAGAGACCCAGTACTTC CASSQAGNQETQYF
- - TRBJ2-3 TRBV7-9 TGTGCCAGCAGCTTTGAGGGTATGAGCAGGGATACGCAGTATTTT CASSFEGMSRDTQYF
- - TRBJ2-7 TRBV14 TGTGCCAGCAGCCCCAAGGGGGACTCCTACGAGCAGTACTTC CASSPKGDSYEQYF
- - TRBJ1-1 TRBV5-5 TGTGCCAGCAGGCTCAGGGGAGGGGGGAACACTGAAGCTTTCTTT CASRLRGGGNTEAFF
- - TRBJ2-7 TRBV4-1 TGCGCCAGCAGCCAAACGAGCGGGTTAACCGCCTACGAGCAGTACTTC CASSQTSGLTAYEQYF
- - TRBJ2-7 TRBV28 TGTGCCAGCAGTTCACAGGGTCCCTCCTACGAGCAGTACTTC CASSSQGPSYEQYF
- - TRBJ2-7 TRBV7-6 TGTGCCAGCAGTCCTAGTGGGGGAGGCGAGCAGTACTTC CASSPSGGGEQYF
- TRBD2 TRBJ2-7 TRBV5-8 TGTGCCAGCAGCGAGCCGGGGGGGGGCCAAGGGCAGTACTTC CASSEPGGGQGQYF
- - TRBJ2-2 TRBV5-4 TGTGCCAGCAGCCAGGACAGTCTGTACAACACCGGGGAGCTGTTTTTT CASSQDSLYNTGELFF
- TRBD1 TRBJ1-5 TRBV28 TGTGCCAGCAGTCCCAGTAAGCAGGGGGCAGGGCAGCCCCAGCATTTT CASSPSKQGAGQPQHF
- - TRBJ1-2 TRBV7-9 TGTGCCAGCAGCAGCCATAACTATGGCTACACCTTC CASSSHNYGYTF
- TRBD2 TRBJ2-7 TRBV6-1 TGTGCCAGCAGTGAACACCCCGGGACTAGCGGGGTTTCCTACGAGCAGTACTTC CASSEHPGTSGVSYEQYF
- - TRBJ2-3 TRBV7-9 TGTGCCAGCATAATGAGACAGGCGCCCCTCTCGAGGACAGATACGCAGTATTTT CASIMRQAPLSRTDTQYF
- - TRBJ2-3 TRBV1 TGCAAAAGGTGTGCCGGAGGGACAGATACGCAGTATTTT CKRCAGGTDTQYF
- - TRBJ1-4 TRBV6-5 TGTGCCAGCAGTTCAGCCAGGAATGAAAAACTGTTTTTT CASSSARNEKLFF
- TRBD2 TRBJ2-7 TRBV28 TGTGCCAGCGATAGGACTAGCGGGAACTACGAGCAGTACTTC CASDRTSGNYEQYF
- TRBD2 TRBJ2-1 TRBV7-9 TGTGCCAGCAGCTTACACGGTAGCGGGGCACTCAATGAGCAGTTCTTC CASSLHGSGALNEQFF
- TRBD1 TRBJ1-3 TRBV19 TGTGCCAGTAAACAACAGGGGGCTCTCTCTGGAAACACCATATATTTT CASKQQGALSGNTIYF
once TRBD1 TRBJ2-7 TRBV9 TGTGCCAGCAGCGTAGCCGGACAGGGTAGGGTCTACGAGCAGTACTTC CASSVAGQGRVYEQYF
- TRBD2 TRBJ2-7 TRBV7-9 TGTGCCAGCAGCTGGACTAGCGGCGTCTCCTACGAGCAGTACTTC CASSWTSGVSYEQYF
- - TRBJ2-7 TRBV29-1 TGCAGCATCACAGGACAGCCCTCCTACGAGCAGTACTTC CSITGQPSYEQYF
- - TRBJ2-2 TRBV9 TGTGCCAGCAGCGCCCCTCACCTAACGGACACCGGGGAGCTGTTTTTT CASSAPHLTDTGELFF
- - TRBJ2-2 TRBV5-1 TGCGCCAGCAGCCGGGACTCCTACACCGGGGAGCTGTTTTTT CASSRDSYTGELFF
- - TRBJ2-4 TRBV15 TGTGCCACCAGCAGAGCCAGGGCCGGAGCCAAAAACATTCAGTACTTC CATSRARAGAKNIQYF
once TRBD2 TRBJ2-3 TRBV4-3 TGCGCCAGCAGCCAAGAAGCAGCGGGGGGAGATACGCAGTATTTT CASSQEAAGGDTQYF
- - TRBJ1-2 TRBV2 TGTGCCAGCAGTGAAGTCCCAGGGCCCTATGGCTACACCTTC CASSEVPGPYGYTF
- - TRBJ2-7 TRBV11-1 TGTGCCAGCAGCTTAGAGGGTGACAGGTCCGACGAGCAGTACTTC CASSLEGDRSDEQYF
- - TRBJ2-1 TRBV9 TGTGCCAGCAGTGTAGCGCCTAGCGTCGACAATGAGCAGTTCTTC CASSVAPSVDNEQFF
- TRBD2 TRBJ2-7 TRBV27 TGTGCCAGCAGTTCACCGAGCGGGAGCGCCTACGAGCAGTACTTC CASSSPSGSAYEQYF
- - TRBJ2-7 TRBV11-2 TGTGCCAGCAGCCCGATAGGGGGGGCGGGCGAGCAGTACTTC CASSPIGGAGEQYF
many TRBD1 TRBJ1-1 TRBV6-1 TGTGCCAGCAGTGTTTCGGCCGGGGACAGTGAAGCTTTCTTT CASSVSAGDSEAFF
- TRBD1 TRBJ2-7 TRBV7-2 TGTGCCAGCAGCTTAGCTGGGACAGGGTACGAGCAGTACTTC CASSLAGTGYEQYF
- TRBD2 TRBJ2-1 TRBV6-4 TGTGCCAGCAGTGAAGAGGGGACTAGCGGAGTAAATGAGCAGTTCTTC CASSEEGTSGVNEQFF
few TRBD2 TRBJ2-7 TRBV6-5 TGTGCCAGCACCCAGGGAGGGAGGCTGGAGCAGTACTTC CASTQGGRLEQYF
- TRBD1 TRBJ2-6 TRBV5-6 TGTGCCAGCAGCTGGGGACAGGGGGCGAGCTCTGGGGCCAACGTCCTGACTTTC CASSWGQGASSGANVLTF
- TRBD1 TRBJ2-1 TRBV5-4 TGTGCCAGCAGCCCGGGGACAGGGCTAAACAATGAGCAGTTCTTC CASSPGTGLNNEQFF
- TRBD1 TRBJ2-6 TRBV28 TGTGCCAGCAGTCGGGACAGGGGGACTGGGGCCAACGTCCTGACTTTC CASSRDRGTGANVLTF
- - TRBJ2-5 TRBV10-3 TGTGCCATCAGGGGCAGCGGAGGGGCAGGAGAGACCCAGTACTTC CAIRGSGGAGETQYF
once TRBD2 TRBJ2-1 TRBV9 TGTGCCAGCAGCGCCGAACACAGGGGACTAGCGGGAGAGAATGAGCAGTTCTTC CASSAEHRGLAGENEQFF